This T cell receptor (beta chain) was recovered during a study of cytotoxic CD8 clonotypes in ibrutinib-treated CLL. Study as a whole: Responses: some 24 partial, 2 complete; after median approximately 68 months, approximately 15 stayed remitted, about twelve progressed.

Target depth was 1 in 200,000 to 1 in 1 million T cells, about 10x per clonotype. The repertoire was sequenced with immunoSEQ multiplex PCR; TCRdb's copy has only in-frame clones and lacks some. The profile shows 150,000 to 200,000 clones, about 88% of them singletons. Germline CDR1 is LGHNT and CDR2 is FRNRAP. With V trimmed by 7 bases and J by 1 base, 4 bases remained unmatched. The CDR3 covers 14 residues. The sequence came from a human donor with chronic lymphocytic leukemia. Material: PBMCs, obtained at disease progression, from a patient treated with ibrutinib. V is TRBV12-5 and J is TRBJ2-1; 7 bases are shared with TRBD1. This CDR3 reads CASVLRGSYNEQFF. In DNA, the CDR3 is TGTGCTAGTGTCCTCAGGGGGTCCTACAATGAGCAGTTCTTC.